The 9 T cell receptor beta chains below were found in one sample sequenced in a study of CD8+ T cells in alopecia areata. RNA, once extracted, was reverse transcribed into cDNA for use as the sequencing template. This table comes from immunoSEQ multiplex PCR, and its TCRdb copy is limited to in-frame clones, with some not included. The sample records approximately 180,000 clones, roughly 63% being singletons. The treatment here: oral pan-JAK inhibitor, 5-10 mg twice daily. The input for sequencing was CD4+ T cells sorted from blood, taken at approximately week 60, from a patient treated with tofacitinib. The receptors shown here come from a human donor with alopecia areata.

V and J are TRBV29-1 and TRBJ1-3; D not resolved. Germline CDR1 SQVTM, CDR2 ANQGSEA. The CDR3 sequence is 13 residues long. Deletions cut 4 bases from V and 6 bases from J, with 13 bases between. The CDR3 DNA reads TGCAGCGTTGCCCCCAGATTTCAAAACACCATATATTTT. It encodes CSVAPRFQNTIYF.

The gene calls are TRBV5-1 and TRBJ1-2; 10 bases match TRBD1. CDR3 size: 14 residues. Germline-derived CDR1 and CDR2 are SGHRS and YFSETQ. V gave up 3 bases and J gave up 7 bases; unmatched junction bases: 6. Written as DNA, the CDR3 is TGCGCCAGCAGCTATGGGGGACAGGGGTCTGGCTACACCTTC. Translated: CASSYGGQGSGYTF. Full variable domain (outside the CDR3, taken from reference TRBV5-1 and TRBJ1-2): KAGVTQTPRYLIKTRGQQVTLSCSPISGHRSVSWYQQTPGQGLQFLFEYFSETQRNKGNFPGRFSGRQFSNSRSEMNVSTLELGDSALYLCASSYGGQGSGYTFGSGTRLTVV.

This clone was observed a single time. The CDR3 DNA sequence: TGCAGTGCTCGGGGGCGTGCTGAAGCTTTCTTT. This sequence encodes CSARGRAEAFF. The gene calls are TRBV20-1 and TRBJ1-1, with D possibly TRBD1 on 6 matching bases. Trimming took 5 bases from V and 6 from J, leaving 10 bases between them. The CDR3 contains 11 residues. The germline V gene encodes CDR1 DFQATT and CDR2 SNEGSKA (reference sequence).

The chain links TRBV29-1 to TRBJ2-5; TRBD2 is a possible D gene (6 bases). V gave up 4 bases and J gave up 3 bases, with 9 bases separating them. CDR1 SQVTM and CDR2 ANQGSEA come from the germline V gene. This CDR3 contains 12 residues. CDR3 amino acids: CSVVSGEETQYF. The CDR3 region has the DNA TGCAGCGTTGTGTCGGGGGAAGAGACCCAGTACTTC.

The rearrangement uses TRBV5-1 and TRBJ1-1; no clear D gene. Germline V gene lookup returns CDR1 SGHRS and CDR2 YFSETQ. This CDR3 comprises 14 residues. V was trimmed by 5 bases and J by 0 bases, leaving 11 bases between them. The CDR3 here is CASRVQALNTEAFF. Written as DNA, the CDR3 is TGCGCCAGCAGGGTCCAGGCTTTGAACACTGAAGCTTTCTTT.

The chain is built from TRBV19 and TRBJ1-2; D is undetermined. With 5 bases removed from V and 4 bases from J, the gap between germline ends came to 14 bases. The CDR3 extends over 14 amino acids. CDR1 LNHDA and CDR2 SQIVND come from the germline V gene (reference sequence). The CDR3 loop reads CASSLRADRYGYTF. CDR3 DNA sequence: TGTGCCAGTAGTCTAAGGGCCGACCGCTATGGCTACACCTTC.

V is TRBV5-1 and J is TRBJ2-2, with a possible D match to TRBD2 (6 bases). V lost 3 bases to trimming and J lost 2 bases, with 11 bases between them. Germline lookup yields CDR1 SGHRS and CDR2 YFSETQ. The CDR3 consists of 15 residues. In DNA form, the CDR3 reads TGCGCCAGCAGCTGGGGGACTCTAAACACCGGGGAGCTGTTTTTT. Its translation is CASSWGTLNTGELFF.

This rearrangement joins TRBV23-1 to TRBJ2-5, with TRBD2 matching 7 bases. TRBV23-1 qualifies as an ORF whose function is uncertain. The CDR3 loop spans 14 amino acids. The V gene end was trimmed by 10 bases and the J gene end by 3 bases; junction bases not matched to a gene: 11. The CDR3 spells CATFGDGGEETQYF. The CDR3 DNA is TGCGCCACCTTCGGAGATGGGGGGGAAGAGACCCAGTACTTC.

V usage is TRBV30 and J usage is TRBJ2-7, with unresolved D. V dropped 0 bases and J dropped 7 bases, with 13 bases sitting between them. This CDR3 spans 13 amino acids. The germline gives CDR1 GTSNPN, CDR2 SVGIG (reference sequence). CDR3 amino acids: CAWSVQLQREQYF. The DNA of the CDR3 is TGTGCCTGGAGTGTACAGCTTCAAAGGGAGCAGTACTTC.